The 20 T cell receptor beta chains below were found in one sample sequenced in a study of tumor-infiltrating lymphocytes in primary liver carcinoma. Priming with a constant-region primer yielded TCR beta cDNA from 450 to 600 ng total RNA. Employing slightly modified ARM-PCR, three nested multiplex PCR rounds were run, and these gave rise to the TCR beta libraries. Each of the first two PCR rounds ran about 9 cycles with TRBV1-TRBV30 forward and C-beta reverse primers. TCRdb reprocessed the multiplex PCR reads with MiXCR, giving one entry per CDR3 protein. Counted here are fewer than 75,000 distinct CDR3 sequences, roughly two thirds occurring once; the ten biggest clones make up around 44%. The tissue used was unsorted bulk material of about 19-33 mg. RNA and DNA were co-extracted from it with the AllPrep DNA/RNA mini kit. Material: liver tumor tissue from sampling region 4. Subset given: tumor region T4, right-lateral pole. Receptors were obtained from a man aged 40-49 years with primary liver carcinoma and hepatitis B virus infection.

In the case of this clonotype: A read error may produce the germline difference seen at one junction end. The chain recombines TRBV5-5 with TRBJ2-1, with D perhaps matching TRBD1 or TRBD2 (5 bases each). CDR3 length: 15 residues. Germline CDR1 SGHKS, CDR2 YYEKEE (reference sequence). CDR3 sequence reads: CANSPGQGSYNERLF. In DNA form, the CDR3 reads TGTGCCAACAGCCCTGGGCAGGGTTCCTACAATGAGCGGCTCTTC. Drawing the rest from reference TRBV5-5 and TRBJ2-1, the complete variable domain is DAGVTQSPTHLIKTRGQQVTLRCSPISGHKSVSWYQQVLGQGPQFIFQYYEKEERGRGNFPDRFSARQFPNYSSELNVNALLLGDSALYLCANSPGQGSYNERLFGPGTRLTVL.

On this clonotype: This sequence may be a read error, since a much larger clone differs from it by one base. V and J are TRBV12-3 or TRBV12-4 and TRBJ2-2, with D possibly being TRBD1 (6 bases). The CDR3 has 13 amino acids. The CDR3 DNA reads TGTGCCTGCAGTTCCTCAGGGGCCGGGGAGCTGTTTTTT. Its protein is CACSSSGAGELFF.

Comments on this clonotype: A read error is possible here, since a much larger clone lies one base away. The conserved phenylalanine or tryptophan normally closing the CDR3 is absent here, so this likely arose from a read error. V usage is TRBV11-1 and J usage is TRBJ2-7; no clear D gene. V lost 0 bases and J 0 bases, leaving 6 bases between the germline ends. CDR1 is SGHAT, CDR2 FQDESV, per germline (reference sequence). The CDR3 sequence is 14 residues long. The CDR3 nucleotides are TGTGCCAGCAGCTTAGCGCCGGCCTCCTACGAGCAGTACCTC. This sequence encodes CASSLAPASYEQYL.

This chain joins TRBV11-2 and TRBJ2-7, with 10 bases fitting TRBD1. Per germline, CDR1 SGHAT and CDR2 FQNNGV. The CDR3 has 14 amino acids. CDR3 sequence: CVGSRTGGSYEQYF. The CDR3 region has the DNA TGTGTCGGCAGTCGGACAGGGGGCTCCTACGAGCAGTACTTC.

Comment on this clonotype: At one end, the junction sequence differs from germline, possibly due to a read error. The chain uses TRBV25-1 and TRBJ1-1, with D uncertain. The CDR3 has 15 residues. Per germline, CDR1 MGHDK and CDR2 SYGVNS. CDR3: CASSDAGRPSGVALF. CDR3 bases: TGTGCCAGCAGTGACGCCGGGCGCCCAAGCGGTGTAGCTCTCTTT.

About this clonotype itself: The conserved phenylalanine or tryptophan normally closing the CDR3 is absent here, so this likely arose from a read error. The rearrangement uses TRBV6-5 and TRBJ1-1; D ambiguous. The CDR3 runs to 13 residues. Germline V CDR1 and CDR2: MNHEY, SVGAGI. Trimming removed 5 bases at V and 2 bases at J, with 9 bases between. CDR3: CASSRDINTEAFL. CDR3 nucleotide sequence: TGTGCCAGCAGTCGTGACATAAACACTGAAGCTTTCTTG.

Comments on this clonotype: Lacking the conserved final phenylalanine or tryptophan, this CDR3 likely reflects a read error. It is unclear where the CDR3 begins or ends on the DNA, so no DNA is shown, and the CDR3 is as TCRdb lists it. This chain uses TRBV11-3 with TRBJ2-1; the tabulated D call, TRBD1, remains unverified against the DNA. Termini included, the CDR3 measures 15 amino acids. Germline V gene sequence: CDR1 SGHNT, CDR2 YENEEA. The CDR3 protein is CASSHGTEGSGEQLL.

In regard to this clonotype: Relative to the germline gene, one junction end is altered; a read error may explain this. This CDR3 reads CSGRDSPRETRYF. The CDR3 DNA is TGCAGCGGTCGGGATAGTCCTCGGGAGACCCGGTACTTC. V usage is TRBV29-1 and J usage is TRBJ2-5; D is perhaps TRBD2 (6 bases). The CDR3 is made up of 13 amino acids. From germline, CDR1 is SQVTM and CDR2 ANQGSEA.

This clonotype was seen only a few times. The rearrangement uses TRBV29-1 and TRBJ2-3, with 10 positions matching TRBD2. The CDR3 sequence is 14 residues long. Germline CDR1 SQVTM, CDR2 ANQGSEA. Trimming at V came to 8 bases and at J to 10 bases, leaving 15 bases not matched to a gene. The CDR3 DNA is TGCAGCTTCGTAGCGGGAGGTAGTGGTGATGCGCAGTATTTT. This sequence encodes CSFVAGGSGDAQYF.

This clonotype was seen at least ten times. V is TRBV4-3 and J is TRBJ2-7, with D possibly matching TRBD2 (6 bases). The CDR3 covers 14 residues. Trimming took off 2 bases at V and 1 base at J, with 9 bases between the two ends. Looked up from germline, CDR1 is LGHNA and CDR2 is YSLEER. The CDR3 sequence: CASSQSGGSYEQYF. The DNA of the CDR3 is TGCGCCAGCAGCCAAAGTGGGGGGTCCTACGAGCAGTACTTC.

A word on this clonotype: A read error may explain this, as a much larger clone is one base away. The rearrangement links TRBV29-1 to TRBJ1-1; no clear D. This CDR3 spans 13 amino acids. Germline loops: CDR1 SQVTM, CDR2 ANQGSEA. The CDR3 coding sequence is TGCGACGCCCTACCAGACCTGAACACTGAAGCTTTCTTT. This translates into CDALPDLNTEAFF.

The chain recombines TRBV6-2 or TRBV6-3 with TRBJ2-5; a possible D gene is TRBD1 (6 bases). This CDR3 comprises 10 residues. Trimming pared 11 bases from V and 5 bases from J, leaving 9 bases between. CDR1 MNHEY and CDR2 SVGEGT come from the germline V gene. The CDR3 region is CAGGRETQYF. For the CDR3, the DNA is TGTGCCGGGGGCCGGGAGACCCAGTACTTC.

The V gene is TRBV11-2, the J gene TRBJ2-7; 8 bases are shared with TRBD1. The ends lost 3 bases at V and 4 bases at J; junction bases unmatched: 8. CDR3 length equals 15 residues. CDR1 is SGHAT and CDR2 is FQNNGV in the germline V gene. The CDR3 nucleotides read TGTGCCAGCAGCTTTGTCGCAGGGGGCCTGTACGAGCAGTACTTC. Translating gives CASSFVAGGLYEQYF.

Comments on this clonotype: A much larger clone differs by one base, so this may be a read error. The chain links TRBV4-3 to TRBJ2-7; 7 bases agree with TRBD2. The germline gives CDR1 LGHNA, CDR2 YSLEER. The CDR3 consists of 15 residues. The trim removed 4 bases at V and 5 bases at J, leaving 11 bases unmatched. CDR3 amino acids: CASSRGPGGEDEQYF. The CDR3 DNA sequence: TGCGCCAGCAGCCGAGGTCCGGGAGGAGAGGACGAGCAGTACTTC.

About this clonotype: Without the conserved terminal phenylalanine or tryptophan, this CDR3 likely stems from a read error. The rearrangement links TRBV28 to TRBJ1-1; D unresolved. The germline CDR1 and CDR2 sequences are MDHEN and SYDVKM. V was pared by 9 bases and J by 7 bases, with 15 bases between. The CDR3 consists of 12 residues. CDR3 protein: CARRDQTIEAFS. The DNA for the CDR3 is TGTGCCAGACGCGATCAGACCATTGAAGCTTTCTCT.

In the case of this clonotype: Sequence at one end of the junction differs from germline and may be a read error. V gene TRBV10-2 combines with J gene TRBJ2-1; no definite D call. The CDR3 has 13 residues. Germline CDR1 is WSHSY and CDR2 is SAAADI. The chain's CDR3 is CASSEFGEDEKFF. CDR3 bases: TGCGCCAGCAGTGAGTTCGGTGAGGATGAGAAGTTCTTC.

For this clonotype: Possible read error: a much larger clone is one base away. V usage is TRBV9 and J usage is TRBJ2-7, with TRBD1 matching 8 bases. CDR1 and CDR2 (germline): SGDLS, YYNGEE. After removal of 4 bases from V and 0 bases from J, the junction contained 6 bases not matched to a gene. The CDR3 loop spans 15 amino acids. The chain's CDR3 is CASSTGQGASYEQYF. The CDR3 DNA sequence: TGTGCCAGCAGCACTGGACAGGGTGCCTCCTACGAGCAGTACTTC.

As regards this clonotype: Given the absence of the conserved phenylalanine or tryptophan at the CDR3 end, a read error is likely. The J gene is TRBJ2-3, the V gene TRBV4-2; 10 positions agree with TRBD2. Per the germline V gene, CDR1 is LGHNA and CDR2 is YNFKEQ. The CDR3 consists of 18 residues. The CDR3 spells CASRQVVLLAGATDTQYL. The CDR3 nucleotides are TGTGCCAGCAGACAAGTGGTGCTTCTAGCGGGAGCGACAGATACGCAGTATCTT.

Concerning this clonotype: This may arise from a read error, as a much more abundant clone is one base away. The chain employs TRBV5-1 and TRBJ2-3; tentative D call: TRBD1 (6 bases). The CDR3 spans 14 residues. The germline gives CDR1 SGHRS, CDR2 YFSETQ. The V and J ends lost 7 bases and 4 bases respectively, with 16 bases between them. The CDR3 DNA reads TGCGCCAGCGTGAGAGGGGGAAGCGCAGATACGCAGTATTTT. As protein: CASVRGGSADTQYF. Filled out from reference TRBV5-1 and TRBJ2-3, the complete variable domain reads KAGVTQTPRYLIKTRGQQVTLSCSPISGHRSVSWYQQTPGQGLQFLFEYFSETQRNKGNFPGRFSGRQFSNSRSEMNVSTLELGDSALYLCASVRGGSADTQYFGPGTRLTVL.

The chain is built from TRBV6-2 or TRBV6-3 and TRBJ2-1; 8 positions agree with TRBD2. The junction had 9 bases not matched to a gene; V was cut back by 5 bases and J by 6 bases. The germline CDR1 and CDR2 sequences are MNHEY and SVGEGT. This CDR3 is built from 15 residues. The CDR3 region is CASSRRLLAVNEQFF. CDR3 nucleotides: TGTGCCAGCAGTCGGCGACTACTAGCGGTCAATGAGCAGTTCTTC.